These T cell receptor beta chains were read from a single sample in a study of control samples from healthy donors and cancer patients. The repertoire was sequenced with immunoSEQ multiplex PCR; TCRdb's copy has only in-frame clones and lacks some. Among about 28,000 clones, about nine tenths were seen once, and the ten largest hold approximately 12%. Sequenced: PBMCs. These receptors were obtained from a man aged 50 to 59 with lung cancer. CDR3s include the opening cysteine and the closing phenylalanine or tryptophan. The order of the fields is clone size, CDR3 length, D gene, J gene, V gene, CDR3 protein, CDR3 DNA. A D gene is named only where the DNA matches it firmly. Only part of the rows carry a size: once, few, many, or a class if the clone is expanded.

once 16 . TRBJ1-1 TRBV3-1/TRBV3-2 CASSQVTGGLNTEAFF TGTGCCAGCAGCCAAGTTACGGGGGGCTTGAACACTGAAGCTTTCTTT
. 15 . TRBJ1-3 TRBV10-3 CAISENGGSGNTIYF TGTGCCATCAGTGAGAACGGGGGCTCTGGAAACACCATATATTTT
. 13 TRBD1 TRBJ1-4 TRBV12-3/TRBV12-4 CASRQGGHEKLFF TGTGCCAGCAGACAGGGGGGGCATGAAAAACTGTTTTTT
. 12 . TRBJ1-1 TRBV7-2 CASSLALFEAFF TGTGCCAGCAGCTTAGCTTTGTTTGAAGCTTTCTTT
medium-sized 14 . TRBJ1-4 TRBV5-1 CASSLRGTNEKLFF TGCGCCAGCAGCTTGCGGGGCACTAATGAAAAACTGTTTTTT
. 13 . TRBJ1-2 TRBV19 CASSMGAGYGYTF TGTGCCAGTAGTATGGGGGCGGGCTATGGCTACACCTTC
. 13 . TRBJ1-2 TRBV5-1 CASSFGQGGGYTF TGCGCCAGCAGCTTCGGCCAGGGTGGAGGCTACACCTTC
. 17 . TRBJ2-3 TRBV6-2/TRBV6-3 CASSYRAKSGVTDTQYF TGTGCCAGCAGTTACCGCGCAAAATCAGGGGTCACAGATACGCAGTATTTT
once 14 . TRBJ1-2 TRBV19 CASSIVQGNYGYTF TGTGCCAGTAGTATAGTTCAGGGAAACTATGGCTACACCTTC
. 16 . TRBJ1-2 TRBV3-1/TRBV3-2 CASSQESKATNYGYTF TGTGCCAGCAGCCAAGAAAGTAAAGCAACTAACTATGGCTACACCTTC
. 16 . TRBJ1-1 TRBV27 CASSVWAGAMDTEAFF TGTGCCAGCAGTGTCTGGGCAGGGGCTATGGACACTGAAGCTTTCTTT
. 15 . TRBJ2-1 TRBV18 CASSPARNSYNEQFF TGTGCCAGCTCACCTGCGCGAAACTCCTACAATGAGCAGTTCTTC
. 13 TRBD1 TRBJ1-2 TRBV19 CASSPRDRSFYTF TGTGCCAGTAGTCCCCGGGACAGGTCTTTCTACACCTTC
. 14 TRBD1 TRBJ1-6 TRBV30 CAWLDRTYNSPLHF TGTGCCTGGCTGGACAGGACCTATAATTCACCCCTCCACTTT
once 15 TRBD1 TRBJ1-3 TRBV9 CASSGGQGDGNTIYF TGTGCCAGCAGCGGCGGACAGGGAGATGGAAACACCATATATTTT
. 17 TRBD2 TRBJ2-2 TRBV4-3 CASSQGAGGTNTGELFF TGCGCCAGCAGCCAGGGCGCGGGGGGAACGAACACCGGGGAGCTGTTTTTT
. 14 . TRBJ2-3 TRBV7-3 CASRDSLITDTQYF TGTGCCAGCAGGGACTCCCTAATCACAGATACGCAGTATTTT
. 14 . TRBJ2-3 TRBV11-3 CASSARREPDTQYF TGTGCCAGCAGCGCCCGTCGGGAGCCGGATACGCAGTATTTT
once 15 . TRBJ2-3 TRBV5-1 CASSLGWVGTDTQYF TGCGCCAGCAGCTTAGGCTGGGTAGGCACAGATACGCAGTATTTT
. 16 TRBD2 TRBJ2-3 TRBV7-8 CASVGLAGDTTDTQYF TGTGCCAGCGTCGGGCTAGCGGGGGACACCACAGATACGCAGTATTTT
. 14 . TRBJ1-1 TRBV5-4 CASSLGGGDTEAFF TGTGCCAGCAGCCTCGGAGGGGGGGACACTGAAGCTTTCTTT
. 16 TRBD1 TRBJ2-3 TRBV6-2/TRBV6-3 CASSPDREPSTDTQYF TGTGCCAGCAGTCCCGACAGGGAACCTAGCACAGATACGCAGTATTTT
. 14 TRBD1 TRBJ1-4 TRBV18 CASSSGTGNEKLFF TGTGCCAGCTCGTCCGGGACAGGGAATGAAAAACTGTTTTTT
. 14 TRBD1 TRBJ2-2 TRBV7-2 CASSPDRGTGELFF TGTGCCAGCAGCCCTGACAGGGGCACCGGGGAGCTGTTTTTT
. 14 . TRBJ2-3 TRBV6-2/TRBV6-3 CASSNDKSTDTQYF TGTGCCAGCAGTAACGACAAGAGCACAGATACGCAGTATTTT
. 13 . TRBJ2-7 TRBV19 CASSSSGAYEQYF TGTGCCAGTAGTTCGTCGGGAGCCTACGAGCAGTACTTC
. 11 . TRBJ1-2 TRBV20-1 CSAKNNYGYTF TGCAGTGCTAAGAATAACTATGGCTACACCTTC
. 15 . TRBJ1-2 TRBV7-3 CASSLVSGSSYGYTF TGTGCCAGCAGCTTAGTTTCGGGGTCCAGCTATGGCTACACCTTC
. 15 . TRBJ1-3 TRBV5-4 CASSLGGIAGNTIYF TGTGCCAGCAGCTTGGGGGGAATTGCTGGAAACACCATATATTTT
. 10 TRBD2 TRBJ2-5 TRBV5-6 CASGGEAQYF TGTGCCAGCGGGGGGGAGGCCCAGTACTTC
. 14 TRBD1 TRBJ1-1 TRBV6-5 CASSTRRQGTEAFF TGTGCCAGCAGTACCCGAAGACAGGGGACTGAAGCTTTCTTT
. 13 . TRBJ1-1 TRBV6-2/TRBV6-3 CASSGLLNTEAFF TGTGCCAGCAGTGGGCTACTGAACACTGAAGCTTTCTTT
. 13 . TRBJ2-7 TRBV5-6 CATSLGDSYEQYF TGTGCCACCTCGTTAGGGGACTCCTACGAGCAGTACTTC
. 17 . TRBJ2-3 TRBV18 CASSRRGSTSSTDTQYF TGTGCCAGCTCACGTCGGGGTTCAACATCAAGCACAGATACGCAGTATTTT
. 16 . TRBJ2-7 TRBV4-3 CASSRLLASPRYEQYF TGCGCCAGCAGCCGACTACTAGCTTCCCCGCGATACGAGCAGTACTTC
once 16 . TRBJ2-1 TRBV7-2 CASSLAAGGYANEQFF TGTGCCAGCAGCTTAGCAGCTGGGGGCTACGCGAATGAGCAGTTCTTC
. 14 TRBD1 TRBJ1-5 TRBV13 CASSKGQGVRPQHF TGTGCCAGCAGCAAGGGACAGGGGGTTCGTCCCCAGCATTTT
once 14 TRBD1 TRBJ1-2 TRBV29-1 CRGGGGQEVYGYTF TGCCGCGGGGGGGGAGGACAGGAAGTCTATGGCTACACCTTC
. 11 . TRBJ1-2 TRBV20-1 CSADRSYGYTF TGCAGTGCTGACAGGAGCTATGGCTACACCTTC
. 14 . TRBJ1-1 TRBV19 CASSSDRSNTEAFF TGTGCCAGTAGCTCCGACAGATCGAACACTGAAGCTTTCTTT
. 17 TRBD1 TRBJ2-7 TRBV27 CASSLIPPDRARSEQYF TGTGCCAGCAGTTTGATCCCTCCCGACAGGGCACGTAGCGAGCAGTACTTC